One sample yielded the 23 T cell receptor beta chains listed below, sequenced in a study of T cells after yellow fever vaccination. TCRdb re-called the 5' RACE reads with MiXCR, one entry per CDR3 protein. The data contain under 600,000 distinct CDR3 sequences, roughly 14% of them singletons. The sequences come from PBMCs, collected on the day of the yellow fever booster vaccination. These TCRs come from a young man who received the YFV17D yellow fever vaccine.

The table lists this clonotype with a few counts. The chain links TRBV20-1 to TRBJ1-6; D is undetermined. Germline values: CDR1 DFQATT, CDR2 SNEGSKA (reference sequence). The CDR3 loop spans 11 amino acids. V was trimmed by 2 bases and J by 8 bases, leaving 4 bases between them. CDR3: CSARQDSPLHF. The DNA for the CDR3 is TGCAGTGCTAGACAGGATTCACCCCTCCACTTT.

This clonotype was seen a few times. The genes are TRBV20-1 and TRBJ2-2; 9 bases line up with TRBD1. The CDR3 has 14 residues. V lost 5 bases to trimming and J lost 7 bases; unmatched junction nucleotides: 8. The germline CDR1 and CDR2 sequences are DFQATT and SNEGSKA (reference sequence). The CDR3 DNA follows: TGCAGTGCTTTACACAGGGGGCGCAACGGGGAGCTGTTTTTT. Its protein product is CSALHRGRNGELFF.

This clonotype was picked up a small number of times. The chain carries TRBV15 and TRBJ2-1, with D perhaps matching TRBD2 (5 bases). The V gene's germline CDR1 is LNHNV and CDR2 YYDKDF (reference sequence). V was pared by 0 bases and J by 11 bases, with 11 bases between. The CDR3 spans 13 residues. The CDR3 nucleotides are TGTGCCACCAGCAGAGATCTGGCGGGTCAGCAGTTCTTC. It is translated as CATSRDLAGQQFF.

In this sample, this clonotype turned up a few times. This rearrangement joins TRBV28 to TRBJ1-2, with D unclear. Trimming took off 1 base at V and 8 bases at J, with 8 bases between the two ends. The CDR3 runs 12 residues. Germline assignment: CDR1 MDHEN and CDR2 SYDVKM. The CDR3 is CASSLFVGGYTF. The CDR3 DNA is TGTGCCAGCAGTTTATTCGTCGGGGGCTACACCTTC.

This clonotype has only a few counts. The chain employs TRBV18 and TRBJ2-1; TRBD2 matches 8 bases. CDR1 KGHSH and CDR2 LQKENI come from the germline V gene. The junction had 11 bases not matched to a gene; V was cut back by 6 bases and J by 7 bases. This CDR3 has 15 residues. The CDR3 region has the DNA TGTGCCAGCTCGCAAGTTAGCGGGGATAATAATGAGCAGTTCTTC. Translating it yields CASSQVSGDNNEQFF.

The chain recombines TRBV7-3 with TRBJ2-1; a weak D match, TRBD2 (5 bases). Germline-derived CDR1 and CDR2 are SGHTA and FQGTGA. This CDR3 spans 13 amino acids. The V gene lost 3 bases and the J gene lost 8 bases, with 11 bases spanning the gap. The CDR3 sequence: CASSFTSWHEQFF. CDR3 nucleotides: TGTGCCAGCAGCTTTACTAGTTGGCATGAGCAGTTCTTC.

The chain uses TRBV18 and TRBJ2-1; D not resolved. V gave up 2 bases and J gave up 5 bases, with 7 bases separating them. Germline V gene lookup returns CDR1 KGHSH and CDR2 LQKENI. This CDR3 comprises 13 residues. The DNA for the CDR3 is TGTGCCAGCTCACCAGGGCAGGACAATGAGCAGTTCTTC. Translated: CASSPGQDNEQFF.

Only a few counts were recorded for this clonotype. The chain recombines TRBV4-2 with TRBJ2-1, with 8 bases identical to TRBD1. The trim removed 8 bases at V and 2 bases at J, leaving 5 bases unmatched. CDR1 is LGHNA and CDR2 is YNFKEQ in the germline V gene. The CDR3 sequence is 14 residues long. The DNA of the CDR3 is TGTGCCAGCTCCAGGGGGCCACCCTACAATGAGCAGTTCTTC. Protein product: CASSRGPPYNEQFF.

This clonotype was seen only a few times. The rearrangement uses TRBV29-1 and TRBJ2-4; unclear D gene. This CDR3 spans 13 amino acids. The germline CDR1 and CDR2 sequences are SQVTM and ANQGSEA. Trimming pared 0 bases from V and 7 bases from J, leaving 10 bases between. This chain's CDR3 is CSVEDRRANIQYF. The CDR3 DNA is TGCAGCGTTGAAGATCGAAGGGCTAACATTCAGTACTTC.

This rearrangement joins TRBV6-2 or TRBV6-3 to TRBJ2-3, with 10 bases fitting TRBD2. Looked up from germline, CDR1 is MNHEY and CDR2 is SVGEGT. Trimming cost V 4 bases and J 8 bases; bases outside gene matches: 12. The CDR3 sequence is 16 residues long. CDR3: CASSWLAGVLRGTQYF. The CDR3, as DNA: TGTGCCAGCAGTTGGCTAGCGGGAGTCCTCCGCGGTACGCAGTATTTT.

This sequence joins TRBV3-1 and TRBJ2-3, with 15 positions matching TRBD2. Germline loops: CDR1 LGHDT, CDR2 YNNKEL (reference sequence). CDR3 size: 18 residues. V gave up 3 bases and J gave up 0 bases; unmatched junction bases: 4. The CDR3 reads CASSQGLAGGLSTDTQYF. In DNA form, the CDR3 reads TGTGCCAGCAGCCAGGGACTAGCGGGAGGCCTAAGCACAGATACGCAGTATTTT.

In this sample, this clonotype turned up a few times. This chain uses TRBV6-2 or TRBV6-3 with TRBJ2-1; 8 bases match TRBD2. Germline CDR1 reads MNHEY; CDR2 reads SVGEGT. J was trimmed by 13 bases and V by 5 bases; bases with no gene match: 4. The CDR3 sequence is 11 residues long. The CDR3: CASSLTSAQFF. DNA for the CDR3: TGTGCCAGCAGTCTGACTAGCGCTCAGTTCTTC.

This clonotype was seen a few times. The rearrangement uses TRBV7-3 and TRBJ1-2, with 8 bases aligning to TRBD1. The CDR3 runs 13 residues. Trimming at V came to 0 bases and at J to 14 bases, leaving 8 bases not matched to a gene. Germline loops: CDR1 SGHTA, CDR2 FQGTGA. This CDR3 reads CASSLTPGGELTF. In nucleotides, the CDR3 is TGTGCCAGCAGCTTAACTCCAGGGGGCGAGCTAACCTTC.

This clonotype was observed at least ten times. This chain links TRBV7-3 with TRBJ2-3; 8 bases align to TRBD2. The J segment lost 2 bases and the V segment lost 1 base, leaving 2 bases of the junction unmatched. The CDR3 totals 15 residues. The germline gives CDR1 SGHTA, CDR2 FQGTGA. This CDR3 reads CASSLRREDTDTQYF. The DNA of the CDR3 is TGTGCCAGCAGCTTAAGGCGGGAGGACACAGATACGCAGTATTTT.

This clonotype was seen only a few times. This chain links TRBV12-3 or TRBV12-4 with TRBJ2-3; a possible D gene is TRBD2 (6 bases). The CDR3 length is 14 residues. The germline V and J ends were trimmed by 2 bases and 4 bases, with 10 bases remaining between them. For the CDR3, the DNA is TGTGCCAGCAGTTTATGGGAGGCGGCAGATACGCAGTATTTT. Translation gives CASSLWEAADTQYF.

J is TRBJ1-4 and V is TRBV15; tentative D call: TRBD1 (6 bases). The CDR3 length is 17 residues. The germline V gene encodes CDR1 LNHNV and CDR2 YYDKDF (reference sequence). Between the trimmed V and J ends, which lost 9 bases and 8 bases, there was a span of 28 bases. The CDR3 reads CATKSVWAGAPGEKLFF. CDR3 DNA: TGTGCCACTAAAAGCGTCTGGGCAGGGGCCCCGGGGGAAAAACTGTTTTTT.

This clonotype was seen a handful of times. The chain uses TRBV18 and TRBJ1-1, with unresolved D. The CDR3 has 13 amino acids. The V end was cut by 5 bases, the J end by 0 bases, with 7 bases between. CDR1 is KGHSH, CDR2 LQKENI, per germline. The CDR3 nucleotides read TGTGCCAGCTCAGGTCAAGTGAACACTGAAGCTTTCTTT. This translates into CASSGQVNTEAFF. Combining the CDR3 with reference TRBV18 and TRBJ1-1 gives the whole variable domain NAGVMQNPRHLVRRRGQEARLRCSPMKGHSHVYWYRQLPEEGLKFMVYLQKENIIDESGMPKERFSAEFPKEGPSILRIQQVVRGDSAAYFCASSGQVNTEAFFGQGTRLTVV.

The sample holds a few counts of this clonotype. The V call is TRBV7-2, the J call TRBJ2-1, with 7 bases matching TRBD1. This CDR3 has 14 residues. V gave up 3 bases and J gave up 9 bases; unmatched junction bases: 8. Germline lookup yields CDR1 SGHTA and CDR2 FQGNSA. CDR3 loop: CASSFGQVGVEQFF. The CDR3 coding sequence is TGTGCCAGCAGCTTCGGACAGGTCGGGGTTGAGCAGTTCTTC. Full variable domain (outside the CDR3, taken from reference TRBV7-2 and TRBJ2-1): GAGVSQSPSNKVTEKGKDVELRCDPISGHTALYWYRQSLGQGLEFLIYFQGNSAPDKSGLPSDRFSAERTGGSVSTLTIQRTQQEDSAVYLCASSFGQVGVEQFFGPGTRLTVL.

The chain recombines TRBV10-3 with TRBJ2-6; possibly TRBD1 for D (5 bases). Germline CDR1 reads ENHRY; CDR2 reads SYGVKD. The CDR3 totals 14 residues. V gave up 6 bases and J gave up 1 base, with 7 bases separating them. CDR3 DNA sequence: TGTGCCATCAGCTCAGGGTCTGGGGCCAACGTCCTGACTTTC. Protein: CAISSGSGANVLTF.

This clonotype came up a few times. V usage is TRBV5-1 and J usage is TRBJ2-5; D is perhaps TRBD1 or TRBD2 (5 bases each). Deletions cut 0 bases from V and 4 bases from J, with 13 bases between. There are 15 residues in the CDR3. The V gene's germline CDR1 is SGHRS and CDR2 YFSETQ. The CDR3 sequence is CASSLARWGIETQYF. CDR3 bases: TGCGCCAGCAGCTTGGCGCGATGGGGGATAGAGACCCAGTACTTC.

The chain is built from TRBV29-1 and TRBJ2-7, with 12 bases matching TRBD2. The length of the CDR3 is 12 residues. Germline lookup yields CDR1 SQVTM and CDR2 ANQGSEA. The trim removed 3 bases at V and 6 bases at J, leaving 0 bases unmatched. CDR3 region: CSVEGLAGEQYF. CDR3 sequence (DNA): TGCAGCGTTGAGGGACTAGCGGGCGAGCAGTACTTC.

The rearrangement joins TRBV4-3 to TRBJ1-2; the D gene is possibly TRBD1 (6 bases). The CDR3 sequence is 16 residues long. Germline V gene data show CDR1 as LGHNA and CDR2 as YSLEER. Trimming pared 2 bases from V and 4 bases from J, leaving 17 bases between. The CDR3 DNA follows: TGCGCCAGCAGCCAAAAAGACAGGACCCAAGGCTATGGCTACACCTTC. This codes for CASSQKDRTQGYGYTF.

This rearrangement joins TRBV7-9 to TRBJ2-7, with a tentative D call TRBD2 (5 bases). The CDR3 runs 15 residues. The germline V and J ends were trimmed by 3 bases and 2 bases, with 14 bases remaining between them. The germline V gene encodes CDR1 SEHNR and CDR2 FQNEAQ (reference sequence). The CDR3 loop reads CASSFWTEPPYEQYF. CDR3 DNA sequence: TGTGCCAGCAGCTTCTGGACTGAACCTCCCTACGAGCAGTACTTC.